This TCR beta chain was sequenced in a study of cytomegalovirus exposure and HLA in healthy donors (dated 2017 in TCRdb). Regarding the complete study: According to a later analysis, one platform produced both the 120 validation repertoires and the roughly 650 repertoires of the first cohort. The study aimed to test whether signatures of past pathogen exposure could be identified by cataloging public T cell receptors. In addition to the first cohort of around 670 subjects, a separate validation cohort of over 90 different subjects was used. The study combined high-throughput TCR immunosequencing, statistical association of individual TCRs with disease status, and machine learning to predict cytomegalovirus infection status. General conclusions and limits of the study: Of the cluster scores, approximately 94% were above 0 in a later analysis, which found that TCRs clustered in the first cohort also tended to co-occur in the roughly 130 validation repertoires. According to the authors, the approach could potentially be generalized to other disease states and immunological phenotypes. A total of 150 to 200 TCR beta chains were listed by the study as associated with cytomegalovirus. Across donors, most TCR sequences were observed very rarely, whereas some public TCRs were present in many individuals. Cytomegalovirus status was reported to be diagnosed by the classifier with high specificity and sensitivity in both the original and validation cohorts. All 120 or so repertoires were used to score co-occurrence in the validation cohort in a later analysis, because that analysis had no HLA typing for the cohort. A few of the identified cytomegalovirus-associated TCR beta chains were confirmed in vitro to be specific for cytomegalovirus antigens.

The library was obtained by the immunoSEQ multiplex PCR assay. In the authors' own workflow: To diagnose cytomegalovirus status from the catalog of TCR beta chain sequences, a statistical classification framework was built. In its TCRdb copy, this immuneACCESS table keeps in-frame sequences only and misses some clones. Where compared with another copy, unresolved V genes explain less than half of these, and the others have no known cause. The D gene and trimming were derived from the DNA, and the V and J assignments and clone size from that table. The sample table contains around 300,000 clones; only one count was recorded for around 90% of them. The ten largest clones represent around 0.91% of the sample. Separate from the roughly 650-subject first cohort, the validation cohort of 95 to 150 subjects was the group to which the donors belonged. Per the germline V gene, SGDLS is the CDR1 and YYNGEE is the CDR2. From cysteine to phenylalanine, the CDR3 is 17 amino acids long. The entry retains the CDR3 DNA only, 51 bases that are in frame from base 1. Trimming takes 4 bases off V and 5 bases off J; junction bases not matched to a gene: 8.

Points on this clone: The specificity of this receptor is unknown. Base qualities are not at hand, and no much larger clone is one base apart.

This chain joins TRBV9 to TRBJ2-3; TRBD2 lines up with 15 middle nucleotides. The sequence came from a man aged 30 to 45 in good health and CMV-seronegative. The sample consisted of PBMCs. The CDR3 reads as follows: CASSIRTSGGDGDTQYF. The DNA sequence is as follows: TGTGCCAGCAGCATCCGGACTAGCGGGGGGGATGGAGATACGCAGTATTTT.